Presented here are 10 T cell receptor beta chains from one specimen sequenced in a study of CD8 T cells in Susac syndrome. Random hexamers were used to reverse transcribe roughly 0.5 to 1 ug of RNA. One entry per CDR3 protein results from TCRdb running MiXCR on the immunoSEQ multiplex PCR reads. The repertoire holds 150,000 to 200,000 distinct CDR3 sequences, with around 94% as singletons. Sequenced sample: CD4+ T cells from PBMCs. The receptor set was obtained from a human donor with Susac syndrome.

The chain has TRBV29-1 and TRBJ1-6, with D perhaps matching TRBD1 (6 bases). This CDR3 comprises 15 residues. Germline loops: CDR1 SQVTM, CDR2 ANQGSEA. With 5 bases removed from V and 7 bases from J, the gap between germline ends came to 18 bases. The CDR3 DNA reads TGCAGCGTTCAAGTGGGGGGGACACCAAATTCACCCCTCCACTTT. Translated, it gives CSVQVGGTPNSPLHF.

The CDR3 sequence is CATSDSGGTDTQYF. Here the CDR3 DNA reads TGTGCCACCAGTGATTCCGGCGGGACAGATACGCAGTATTTT. The rearrangement uses TRBV24-1 and TRBJ2-3; possibly TRBD2 for D (5 bases). Germline V lookup: CDR1 KGHDR, CDR2 SFDVKD. The CDR3 spans 14 residues. The germline V and J ends were trimmed by 2 bases and 3 bases, with 8 bases remaining between them.

The J gene is TRBJ2-1, the V gene TRBV2; D may correspond to TRBD1 or TRBD2 (5 bases each). CDR3 length: 16 amino acids. The germline V and J ends were trimmed by 1 base and 7 bases, with 17 bases remaining between them. Per the germline V gene, CDR1 is SNHLY and CDR2 is FYNNEI. CDR3: CASSEERGTRRNEQFF. In nucleotides, the CDR3 is TGTGCCAGCAGTGAAGAAAGGGGAACTAGGAGGAATGAGCAGTTCTTC.

The chain recombines TRBV20-1 with TRBJ2-1; 8 bases match TRBD2. V lost 1 base and J lost 4; bases outside the gene matches: 6. Germline values: CDR1 DFQATT, CDR2 SNEGSKA (reference sequence). The CDR3 is 15 amino acids. CDR3 in DNA: TGCAGTGCTAGAGGGAGCGGGGGTTCGTACAATGAGCAGTTCTTC. Its protein product is CSARGSGGSYNEQFF.

The V and J genes are TRBV20-1 and TRBJ2-1; a weak D match, TRBD2 (5 bases). Trimming left V 6 bases short and J 6 bases short, with 18 bases between. The CDR3 spans 14 residues. Germline CDR1 and CDR2: DFQATT and SNEGSKA (reference sequence). The chain's CDR3 is CSARKGESGNEQFF. Written as DNA, the CDR3 is TGCAGTGCGAGAAAGGGAGAAAGCGGCAATGAGCAGTTCTTC.

The chain employs TRBV7-2 and TRBJ2-2, with D tentatively TRBD1 (5 bases). The V end lost 5 bases, the J end lost 5 bases, and 12 bases lay between the germline ends. Germline values: CDR1 SGHTA, CDR2 FQGNSA. The CDR3 is 14 residues long. CDR3 amino acids: CASSTRQKTGELFF. The CDR3 coding sequence is TGTGCCAGCAGCACCCGACAGAAAACCGGGGAGCTGTTTTTT.

The chain recombines TRBV12-3 or TRBV12-4 with TRBJ1-5, with a weak D call TRBD1 (5 bases). The CDR3 loop spans 15 amino acids. V lost 1 base and J 1 base, leaving 8 bases between the germline ends. CDR3 residues: CASSLERGSNQPQHF. The DNA of the CDR3 is TGTGCCAGCAGTTTAGAGAGGGGAAGCAATCAGCCCCAGCATTTT.

CDR3 sequence: CASSANRADLTDTQYF. The CDR3 DNA is TGTGCCAGCTCAGCCAACAGGGCCGACCTCACAGATACGCAGTATTTT. The chain uses TRBV18 and TRBJ2-3; TRBD1 is a possible D gene (6 bases). This CDR3 spans 16 amino acids. Trimming removed 5 bases at V and 2 bases at J, with 17 bases between. Per germline, CDR1 KGHSH and CDR2 LQKENI.

The chain has TRBV9 and TRBJ2-7; D possibly corresponds to TRBD2 (6 bases). CDR3 length: 12 residues. The germline gives CDR1 SGDLS, CDR2 YYNGEE. Trimming pared 4 bases from V and 5 bases from J, leaving 10 bases between. CDR3 protein: CASSFSGDEQYF. CDR3 coding DNA: TGTGCCAGCAGCTTTTCGGGAGACGAGCAGTACTTC.

This chain joins TRBV30 and TRBJ2-5, with D possibly matching TRBD1 (5 bases). Looked up from germline, CDR1 is GTSNPN and CDR2 is SVGIG (reference sequence). The CDR3 loop spans 15 amino acids. The V end was cut by 1 base, the J end by 5 bases, with 17 bases between. CDR3 in DNA: TGTGCCTGGAGTGGGCTCAGGGTTCTAGGCGAGACCCAGTACTTC. Protein sequence: CAWSGLRVLGETQYF.